This T cell receptor (beta chain) was found in a study of regulatory T cells in long-lasting Graves disease. Study findings and constraints: Not thyroid tissue but only peripheral blood was studied. The TCR repertoire of persistent Graves' patients was less diverse than that of newly diagnosed ones.

Time point given: newly diagnosed GD, antithyroid drugs for less than 3 months. RNA isolated from PBMCs was used to make the TCR library. Arm-PCR with iRepertoire HTBI primers amplified the CDR3 regions for these TCR beta libraries. Via MiXCR, TCRdb re-called the multiplex PCR reads, giving one row per CDR3 protein. The profile shows hundreds of thousands of distinct CDR3 sequences, roughly 15% of them singletons. Points on this clonotype: Its antigen is not known.

These data also formed part of another study, on T cells in Graves' hyperthyroidism and ophthalmopathy.

The sequencing used peripheral blood mononuclear cells (PBMCs), collected at new diagnosis, from a patient treated with antithyroid drugs. This TCR came from a woman aged 25 to 45 with Graves disease.

CDR3 coding DNA: TGTGCCATCAGAGGCGGGGGGGCCCTCGGTGAGCAGTTCTTC. Its translation is CAIRGGGALGEQFF. The gene calls are TRBV28 and TRBJ2-1, with 9 bases that match TRBD2. From germline, CDR1 is MDHEN and CDR2 SYDVKM. V was clipped by 10 bases and J by 9 bases; unmatched bases: 13. This CDR3 contains 14 residues.